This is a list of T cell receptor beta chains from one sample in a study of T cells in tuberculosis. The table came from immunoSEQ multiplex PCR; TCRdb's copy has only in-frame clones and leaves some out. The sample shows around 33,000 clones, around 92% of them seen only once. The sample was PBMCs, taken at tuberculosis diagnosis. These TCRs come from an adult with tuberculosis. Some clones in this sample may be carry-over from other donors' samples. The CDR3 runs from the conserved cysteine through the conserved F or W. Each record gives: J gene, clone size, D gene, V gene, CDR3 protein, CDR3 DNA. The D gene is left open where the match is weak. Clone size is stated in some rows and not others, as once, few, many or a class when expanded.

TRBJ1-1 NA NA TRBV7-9 CASSLLSNTEAFF TGTGCCAGCAGCTTACTGTCGAACACTGAAGCTTTCTTT
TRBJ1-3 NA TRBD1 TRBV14 CASSHRTGVPFSGNTIYF TGTGCCAGCAGCCATCGGACAGGGGTCCCTTTCTCTGGAAACACCATATATTTT
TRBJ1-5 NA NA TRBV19 CASSRGRDNQPQHF TGTGCCAGTAGCCGGGGGAGGGACAATCAGCCCCAGCATTTT
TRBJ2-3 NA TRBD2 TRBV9 CASSVEGGLAVDTQYF TGTGCCAGCAGCGTAGAAGGCGGACTAGCAGTAGATACGCAGTATTTT
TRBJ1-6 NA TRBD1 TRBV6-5 CASSLQGTGVNSPLHF TGTGCCAGCAGTTTACAGGGGACAGGGGTAAATTCACCCCTCCACTTT
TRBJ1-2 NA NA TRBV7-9 CASSSFPQFSKLDYGYTF TGTGCCAGCAGCTCCTTCCCGCAGTTTTCCAAATTGGACTATGGCTACACCTTC
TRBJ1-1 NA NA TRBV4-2 CASSQEVFSSTEAFF TGTGCCAGCAGCCAAGAGGTGTTCTCGAGCACTGAAGCTTTCTTT
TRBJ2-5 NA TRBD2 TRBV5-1 CASSLGATSYQETQYF TGCGCCAGCAGCTTGGGTGCGACTAGCTACCAAGAGACCCAGTACTTC
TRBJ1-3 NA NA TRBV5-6 CASSLVGGSNSGNTIYF TGTGCCAGCAGCTTGGTGGGGGGGTCTAACTCTGGAAACACCATATATTTT
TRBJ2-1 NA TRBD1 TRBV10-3 CAISSGDRVLYNEQFF TGTGCCATCAGTTCAGGGGACAGGGTGTTGTACAATGAGCAGTTCTTC
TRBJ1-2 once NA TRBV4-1 CASSQVLDNYGYTF TGCGCCAGCAGCCAAGTTTTAGATAACTATGGCTACACCTTC
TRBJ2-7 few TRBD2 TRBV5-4 CASSDRLAGQFSYEQYF TGTGCCAGCAGCGATAGACTAGCGGGGCAGTTCTCCTACGAGCAGTACTTC
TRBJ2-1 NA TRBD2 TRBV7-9 CASTPSGVSYNEQFF TGTGCCAGCACCCCTAGCGGGGTCTCCTACAATGAGCAGTTCTTC
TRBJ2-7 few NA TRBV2 CASRGTDTYEQYF TGTGCCAGTCGTGGGACTGACACCTACGAGCAGTACTTC
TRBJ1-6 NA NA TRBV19 CASSISAGMVSPLHF TGTGCCAGTAGTATTTCGGCAGGGATGGTGTCACCCCTCCACTTT
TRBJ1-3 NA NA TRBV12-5 CASASGNTIYF TGTGCTAGTGCTTCGGGAAACACCATATATTTT
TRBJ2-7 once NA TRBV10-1 CASSGGNSYEQYF TGCGCCAGCAGTGGCGGTAACTCCTACGAGCAGTACTTC
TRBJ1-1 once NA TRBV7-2 CASSLVRTDEAFF TGTGCCAGCAGCTTAGTACGGACAGATGAAGCTTTCTTT
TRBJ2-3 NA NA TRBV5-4 CASSFQGSTDTQYF TGTGCCAGCAGCTTTCAGGGTAGCACAGATACGCAGTATTTT